This TCR beta chain was retrieved from a study of T-cell reconstitution after alpha-beta-depleted transplantation in children (dated by TCRdb to about 2016). About the full investigation: Using TCR repertoire profiling, the study followed T-cell immune reconstitution in a quantitative way in children after TCRalphabeta/CD19-depleted allogeneic hematopoietic cell transplantation.

This clonotype was detected ten times or more. The target of this receptor is not known. There are no base qualities to consult, and no much larger clone falls within one base. Libraries were prepared through PCR. The sequencer was an Illumina HiSeq 2500. TCR libraries were prepared with molecular barcoding, using unique molecular identifiers to normalize TCRbeta repertoire quantification. TCRdb trimmed the raw reads at Q25, called clones with MiXCR and kept productive beta chains. Every CDR3 protein is listed once, alongside the most common genes and DNA of its rows. Recorded for this sample are 330,000 or so distinct CDR3 sequences; about 9.4% of them occurred a single time. The leading ten clones occupy about 2.3% of the sample. The CDR3 measures 16 amino acids from cysteine to phenylalanine. Only the CDR3 part of the read is kept: 48 bases, read in frame from the first base. In the germline V gene, CDR1 corresponds to SGHRS and CDR2 to YFSETQ. Trimming accounts for 2 bases at V and 5 bases at J, while the number of junction bases matched to no gene is 9.

This TCR came from a human donor who donated a stem cell graft to a child with acute lymphoblastic leukemia. This chain is built from TRBV5-1 and TRBJ1-1; the junction holds 10 bases that match TRBD1. The sequenced sample was PBMCs from the stem cell graft donor, obtained from the stem cell graft. At the DNA level, the sequence is TGCGCCAGCAGCTTAGGGACAGGGGTTTTGGTTACTGAAGCTTTCTTT. Its amino acids are CASSLGTGVLVTEAFF.